This T cell receptor (beta chain) is drawn from a study of shared T cell receptors in the human thymus. The V gene's germline CDR1 is LNHNV and CDR2 YYDKDF (reference sequence). V lost 8 bases and J lost 3, with 8 bases in between. The length of the CDR3 is 12 residues. The assay was immunoSEQ multiplex PCR, and TCRdb's table has in-frame clones only and misses some. The repertoire holds more than 550,000 clones, with about 90% as singletons. The same sample was also studied in work on human thymus T cells. That publication notes: Serving as donors were healthy Finnish infants, each of whom was having open corrective surgery for congenital heart defects. During corrective heart surgery, resections were taken, and the thymus tissue came from them. Thymic and blood repertoires showed apparently biased V and J gene usage.

Sequencing was performed on thymocytes. The rearrangement links TRBV15 to TRBJ2-1; the D gene is possibly TRBD1 (5 bases). This sequence was found in a boy under three years old with a congenital heart defect. The CDR3 DNA is TGTGCCACCGGGGCCTGCTACAATGAGCAGTTCTTC. This translates into CATGACYNEQFF.